The sequence of this T cell receptor (beta chain) was determined in a study of beta chain features in type 1 diabetes (dated by TCRdb to the late 2010s). In terms of the full investigation: No differences in mean age, gender distribution, total cell number or subset yield were found between patients and healthy donors. The study compared the TCRB repertoires of sorted circulating CD4+ T cell subsets in recently diagnosed type 1 diabetes patients with those in matched healthy donors. A total of about 100,000,000 sorted cells were examined across all samples, and RNA yield correlated strongly with the number of cells per subset. Whereas all 30 or so donors provided naive and central memory subsets, regulatory and stem cell-like memory subsets were isolated from just 8 patients and about 8 healthy donors.

The High Capacity cDNA Reverse Transcription Kit was used to reverse transcribe all of the isolated RNA, meaning that expressed TCRB transcripts were what got sequenced. Deep immunoSEQ sequencing was applied to naive, central memory and regulatory T cell samples, giving an average of about 3.57 million total reads per sample. Sorted cells were lysed in RLT buffer, and RNA was extracted using DNase-treated RNeasy Micro or Mini kits according to cell number. Each cell subset was processed on its own to prevent cross-contamination, while patient and healthy donor samples were processed together. The immunoSEQ multiplex PCR was used to amplify TCRB sequences from cDNA, yielding 87-bp fragments that span the CDR3 region. The amplicons were sequenced using the Illumina HiSeq platform. In the paper's pipeline: Synthetic template baselines were used to correct PCR bias computationally, reads within Hamming distance 2 were collapsed, and singletons that could not be merged were discarded. Reads were aligned to IMGT to assign V, D and J genes, CDR3 length, and insertions or deletions at six rearrangement sites. Within each subset, clonotype counts were normalized to sorted cell number, and only after that were true diversity and Gini coefficients computed with the tcR R package. Repertoire sharing was quantified using the overlap coefficient calculated on TCRB nucleotide sequences. Here the immuneACCESS table is served through TCRdb, limited to in-frame sequences with V and J called. Missing clones are a known gap in these copies; in checked studies unresolved V genes cover under half, and the rest lacks a known reason. That table is the source of V, J and clone size, and D and trimming were worked out from the DNA. The sample records under 250,000 clones, about 26% of which are singletons. The ten top clones hold roughly 4.1% of the sample.

On this clone itself: Its antigen is not yet known. Base qualities were left out, and no much larger clone turns up one base away.

Reading the germline V gene gives CDR1 SGHTA and CDR2 FQGNSA. Measured from the cysteine to the phenylalanine, the CDR3 is 17 residues long. The read is trimmed to its CDR3 DNA, 51 bases read in frame from base 1. V and J are truncated by 4 bases and 6 bases respectively, leaving an intervening sequence of 23 bases. Each donor gave one peripheral blood draw, approximately 100 mL on average, collected into heparinised tubes. A BD FACSAria II and a panel including CD45RO, CCR7, CD25, CD127, CD95 and CD27 were used to sort naive, central memory, regulatory and stem cell-like memory CD4+ T cells. All sorted populations exceeded 95% purity. PBMCs were isolated immediately by Lymphoprep density gradient centrifugation and stained directly without culture. So that batch effects would be minimized, each experiment stained and sorted samples in pairs, pairing one healthy donor with one patient. Results the study describes overall, beyond this receptor: Patients with type 1 diabetes made fewer insertions and deleted more nucleotides at VDJ recombination sites, implying thymic rearrangement abnormalities. PCR may preferentially amplify shorter templates, but because patient and control samples were amplified and corrected together, any resulting skew would affect both groups equally. Naive, central memory and regulatory TCRB repertoires appeared to be more similar among patients than among healthy donors. Because cDNA rather than genomic DNA was sequenced, highly expressing activated cells could have been over-represented, although no difference in activation and CD3 levels was found between groups. Only small numbers of individuals were included in the HLA sub-analyses, which left unresolved whether HLA type had any influence on TCRB rearrangement. Type 1 diabetes patients showed a moderate but significant shortening of TCRB CDR3 length in all four CD4+ subsets.

Sequencing was done on a sample of central memory CD4+ T cells from blood. The clonotype comes from a young man in good health. The sequence links TRBV7-2 to TRBJ2-3; tentative D gene TRBD2, with 5 bases matching. The nucleotide sequence reads as follows: TGTGCCAGCAGCTCCATCAGCAGTGGACTCCAACGTGATACGCAGTATTTT. It is translated as CASSSISSGLQRDTQYF.